This T cell receptor beta chain emerged from a study of blood T cells in healthy people across ages. General study results and limits: It was not known whether donors were CMV positive (a possible confounder of expanded clonotype changes). Naive CD4+ cell counts and diversity both ran higher in long-lived than in aged donors.

Turning to this clonotype: The antigen is unknown.

Germline CDR1 SEHNR, CDR2 FQNEAQ (reference sequence). With 6 bases removed from V and 5 bases from J, the gap between germline ends came to 11 bases. The CDR3 length is 12 residues. The second PCR ran roughly 6 to 11 cycles with a sample-barcoded 5' primer and J-beta primers. TCRdb ran MiXCR on the 5' RACE reads and lists one entry per CDR3 protein. The data hold about a million distinct CDR3 sequences, with about two fifths observed a single time. The clonotype originates from a man younger than 35 in good health. The chain carries TRBV7-9 and TRBJ2-7; a weak D match, TRBD1 (6 bases). The sample comprised blood. CDR3 nucleotides: TGTGCCAGCAGTTACAGGGCCCACGAGCAGTACTTC. It specifies CASSYRAHEQYF.